The 8 T cell receptor beta chains below all came from one sample that was sequenced in a study of shared clonotypes between healthy human individuals. The repertoire was sequenced with immunoSEQ multiplex PCR; TCRdb's copy has only in-frame clones and lacks some. The sample lists hundreds of thousands of clones, 90% to 97% occurring once. The sequenced sample consisted of naive CD4+ T cells sorted from blood. Subset noted: CD45RA+ positively selected. The receptor source for this set is a woman in her twenties or thirties in good health.

The V gene is TRBV28, the J gene TRBJ2-7; D is undetermined. The V end lost 5 bases, the J end lost 4 bases, and 12 bases lay between the germline ends. Germline V gene sequence: CDR1 MDHEN, CDR2 SYDVKM. The CDR3 runs 13 residues. CDR3 protein: CASSKGVRYEQYF. The CDR3 DNA reads as TGTGCCAGCAGTAAGGGTGTCAGGTACGAGCAGTACTTC.

This clone has only one observation. The rearrangement links TRBV28 to TRBJ2-7, with no clear D. The CDR3 runs to 13 residues. V gave up 2 bases and J gave up 3 bases, with 8 bases separating them. From germline, CDR1 is MDHEN and CDR2 SYDVKM. CDR3: CASSLVGYYEQYF. The CDR3 nucleotides read TGTGCCAGCAGTTTAGTGGGTTACTACGAGCAGTACTTC.

The rearrangement links TRBV7-3 to TRBJ2-1, with 10 nucleotides matching TRBD2. Germline CDR1 SGHTA, CDR2 FQGTGA. After removal of 2 bases from V and 3 bases from J, the junction contained 13 bases not matched to a gene. This CDR3 comprises 19 residues. The CDR3 is CASSLLAGAATQVYNEQFF. The CDR3 nucleotides read TGTGCCAGCAGCTTACTAGCGGGAGCCGCTACGCAGGTCTACAATGAGCAGTTCTTC.

This clone was counted only a few times. The chain uses TRBV2 and TRBJ1-5, with a tentative D call TRBD1 (5 bases). This CDR3 is built from 13 residues. Germline V CDR1 and CDR2: SNHLY, FYNNEI. V was pared by 7 bases and J by 7 bases, with 14 bases between. This chain's CDR3 is CASTGDWGQPQHF. The CDR3 DNA is TGTGCCAGCACCGGAGATTGGGGGCAGCCCCAGCATTTT.

This sequence joins TRBV28 and TRBJ1-3; TRBD1 matches at 8 bases. Germline-derived CDR1 and CDR2 are MDHEN and SYDVKM. J lost 7 bases, V lost 3 bases, and 14 bases had no gene match. CDR3 length equals 17 residues. CDR3 sequence reads: CASSLTRTGRGRNTIYF. In DNA form, the CDR3 reads TGTGCCAGCAGTTTGACGCGGACAGGGAGGGGGAGGAACACCATATATTTT. Looking up the rest from reference TRBV28 and TRBJ1-3 gives the full variable domain: DVKVTQSSRYLVKRTGEKVFLECVQDMDHENMFWYRQDPGLGLRLIYFSYDVKMKEKGDIPEGYSVSREKKERFSLILESASTNQTSMYLCASSLTRTGRGRNTIYFGEGSWLTVV.

This sequence joins TRBV7-9 and TRBJ1-2; TRBD1 matches at 8 bases. There are 14 residues in the CDR3. Germline CDR1 SEHNR, CDR2 FQNEAQ (reference sequence). Trimming cost V 1 base and J 7 bases; bases outside gene matches: 5. The CDR3 sequence is CASSLVDRESGYTF. CDR3 in DNA: TGTGCCAGCAGCTTAGTGGACAGGGAATCTGGCTACACCTTC.

The chain joins TRBV19 to TRBJ2-7; D is unresolved. CDR3 length equals 14 residues. Trimming pared 5 bases from V and 2 bases from J, leaving 13 bases between. The germline CDR1 and CDR2 sequences are LNHDA and SQIVND (reference sequence). The CDR3 bases are TGTGCCAGTAGTCCGTCGTCCGGACCCTACGAGCAGTACTTC. Its translation is CASSPSSGPYEQYF.

This chain uses TRBV11-1 with TRBJ2-7; D may be TRBD1 (6 bases). CDR1 is SGHAT and CDR2 is FQDESV in the germline V gene (reference sequence). V was pared by 3 bases and J by 2 bases, with 11 bases between. The CDR3 is made up of 14 amino acids. The CDR3 sequence is CASSFRRGAYEQYF. Written as DNA, the CDR3 is TGTGCCAGCAGCTTCCGCAGGGGAGCCTACGAGCAGTACTTC. Together with reference TRBV11-1 and TRBJ2-7, the CDR3 gives the full variable domain: EAEVAQSPRYKITEKSQAVAFWCDPISGHATLYWYRQILGQGPELLVQFQDESVVDDSQLPKDRFSAERLKGVDSTLKIQPAELGDSAMYLCASSFRRGAYEQYFGPGTRLTVT.